This TCR beta chain was retrieved from a study of cytomegalovirus exposure and HLA in healthy donors. A multiplex PCR was run with 60 Vbeta primers and 13 Jbeta primers. Produced via immunoSEQ multiplex PCR; TCRdb's table is partial and in-frame only. The sample shows some 52,000 clones, about three quarters of them seen only once. The sequencing input was PBMCs. The TCR comes from a man between 18 and 35 years old in good health and CMV-seronegative.

The CDR3 nucleotides read TGTGCCAGCAGCGTCAGAAGTTTACAGTCCTACAATGAGCAGTTCTTC. Translated, it gives CASSVRSLQSYNEQFF. The V gene is TRBV7-2, the J gene TRBJ2-1, with D uncertain. Deletions cut 5 bases from V and 1 base from J, with 15 bases between. CDR3 length: 16 amino acids. The germline gives CDR1 SGHTA, CDR2 FQGNSA.